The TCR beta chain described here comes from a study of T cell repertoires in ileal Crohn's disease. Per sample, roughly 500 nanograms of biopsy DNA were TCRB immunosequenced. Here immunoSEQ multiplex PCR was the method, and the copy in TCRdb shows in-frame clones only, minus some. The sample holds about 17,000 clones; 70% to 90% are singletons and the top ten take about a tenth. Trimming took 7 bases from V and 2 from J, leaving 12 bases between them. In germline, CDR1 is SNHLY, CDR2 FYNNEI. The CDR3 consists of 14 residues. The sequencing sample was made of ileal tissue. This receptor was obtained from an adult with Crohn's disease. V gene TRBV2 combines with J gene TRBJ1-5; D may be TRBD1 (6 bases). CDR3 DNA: TGTGCCAGCACCCAGGGGCACGGCAATCAGCCCCAGCATTTT. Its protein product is CASTQGHGNQPQHF. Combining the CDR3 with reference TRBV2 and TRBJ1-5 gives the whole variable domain EPEVTQTPSHQVTQMGQEVILRCVPISNHLYFYWYRQILGQKVEFLVSFYNNEISEKSEIFDDQFSVERPDGSNFTLKIRSTKLEDSAMYFCASTQGHGNQPQHFGDGTRLSIL.